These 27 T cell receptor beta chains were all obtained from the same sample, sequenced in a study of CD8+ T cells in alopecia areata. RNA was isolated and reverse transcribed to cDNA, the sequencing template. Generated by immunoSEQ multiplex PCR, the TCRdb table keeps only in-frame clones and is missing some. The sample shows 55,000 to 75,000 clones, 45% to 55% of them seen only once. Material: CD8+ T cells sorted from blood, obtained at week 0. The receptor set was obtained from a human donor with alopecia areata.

The chain's CDR3 is CSARGDIGGSSEAFF. The CDR3 DNA is TGCAGCGCCCGGGGGGACATAGGAGGGTCCTCTGAAGCTTTCTTT. This chain joins TRBV29-1 and TRBJ1-1, with D possibly TRBD1 on 6 matching bases. V lost 7 bases to trimming and J lost 6 bases, with 24 bases between them. The CDR3 has 15 amino acids. Germline CDR1 SQVTM, CDR2 ANQGSEA.

DNA for the CDR3: TGTGCCAGCAGCGTAGGTCTAGCGGGAGCAAACAATGAGCAGTTCTTC. Amino acid sequence: CASSVGLAGANNEQFF. The chain uses TRBV9 and TRBJ2-1, with 10 bases aligning to TRBD2. V lost 0 bases to trimming and J lost 5 bases; unmatched junction nucleotides: 5. The germline V gene has CDR1 SGDLS and CDR2 YYNGEE. This CDR3 has 16 amino acids.

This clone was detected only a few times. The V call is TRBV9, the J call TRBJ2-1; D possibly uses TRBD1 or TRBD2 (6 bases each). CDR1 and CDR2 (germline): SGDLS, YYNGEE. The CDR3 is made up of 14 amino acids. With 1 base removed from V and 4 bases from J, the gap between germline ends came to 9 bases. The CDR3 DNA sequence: TGTGCCAGCAGCGTAACAGGGACTTACAATGAGCAGTTCTTC. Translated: CASSVTGTYNEQFF.

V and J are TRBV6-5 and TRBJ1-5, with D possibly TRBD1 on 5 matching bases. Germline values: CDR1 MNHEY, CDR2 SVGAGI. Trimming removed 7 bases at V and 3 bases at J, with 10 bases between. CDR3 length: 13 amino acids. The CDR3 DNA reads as TGTGCCAGCATGGCGGGGCTCAATCAGCCCCAGCATTTT. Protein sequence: CASMAGLNQPQHF.

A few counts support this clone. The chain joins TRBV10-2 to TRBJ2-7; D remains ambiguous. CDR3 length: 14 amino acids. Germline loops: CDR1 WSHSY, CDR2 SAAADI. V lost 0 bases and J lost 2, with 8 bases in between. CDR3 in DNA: TGCGCCAGCAGTGAGTCCCCCGAAACCTACGAGCAGTACTTC. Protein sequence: CASSESPETYEQYF.

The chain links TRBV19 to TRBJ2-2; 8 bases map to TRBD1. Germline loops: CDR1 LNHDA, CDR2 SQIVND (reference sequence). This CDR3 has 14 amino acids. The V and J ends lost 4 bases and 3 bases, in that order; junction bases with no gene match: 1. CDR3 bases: TGTGCCAGTAGTAGGACAGGGTACACCGGGGAGCTGTTTTTT. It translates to CASSRTGYTGELFF.

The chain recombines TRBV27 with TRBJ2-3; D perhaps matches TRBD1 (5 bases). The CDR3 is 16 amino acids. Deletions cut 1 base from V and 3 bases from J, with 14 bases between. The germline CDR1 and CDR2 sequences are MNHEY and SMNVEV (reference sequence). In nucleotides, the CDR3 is TGTGCCAGCAGTTTATTATCCGCAGGGAAGACAGATACGCAGTATTTT. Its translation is CASSLLSAGKTDTQYF.

DNA of the CDR3: TGCAGCGTACAAGGACGAGGGGAGCAGTACTTC. It encodes CSVQGRGEQYF. The chain is built from TRBV29-1 and TRBJ2-7; D possibly corresponds to TRBD2 (5 bases). Trimming left V 6 bases short and J 7 bases short, with 13 bases between. The CDR3 extends over 11 amino acids. CDR1 SQVTM and CDR2 ANQGSEA come from the germline V gene.

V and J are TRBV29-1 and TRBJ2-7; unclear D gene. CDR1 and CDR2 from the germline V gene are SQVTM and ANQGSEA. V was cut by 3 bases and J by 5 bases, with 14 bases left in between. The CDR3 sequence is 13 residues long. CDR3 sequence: CSVEGRTPHEQYF. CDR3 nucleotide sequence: TGCAGCGTTGAGGGCAGGACGCCCCACGAGCAGTACTTC.

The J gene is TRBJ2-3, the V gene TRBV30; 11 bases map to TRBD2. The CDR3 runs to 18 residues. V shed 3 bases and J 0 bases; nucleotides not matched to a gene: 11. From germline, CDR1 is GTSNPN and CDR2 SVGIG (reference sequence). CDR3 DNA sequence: TGTGCCTGGAGGGCCTTGGGACTAGCGGAACCTAGCACAGATACGCAGTATTTT. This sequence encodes CAWRALGLAEPSTDTQYF.

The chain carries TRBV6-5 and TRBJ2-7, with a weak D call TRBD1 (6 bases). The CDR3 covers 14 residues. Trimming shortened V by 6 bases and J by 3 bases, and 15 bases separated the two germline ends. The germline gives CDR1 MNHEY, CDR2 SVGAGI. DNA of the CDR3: TGTGCCAGCAGGACAGGAGAATCCTTCTACGAGCAGTACTTC. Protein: CASRTGESFYEQYF.

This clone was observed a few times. The CDR3 nucleotides are TGTGCCTGGGAAGCCCGGGACAGGTCCTCTACCCAGTACTTC. This encodes CAWEARDRSSTQYF. This chain uses TRBV30 with TRBJ2-5, with 8 bases matching TRBD1. Trimming at V came to 5 bases and at J to 8 bases, leaving 13 bases not matched to a gene. The CDR3 consists of 14 residues. The germline CDR1 and CDR2 sequences are GTSNPN and SVGIG (reference sequence). The whole variable domain, filled in from reference TRBV30 and TRBJ2-5, reads SQTIHQWPATLVQPVGSPLSLECTVEGTSNPNLYWYRQAAGRGLQLLFYSVGIGQISSEVPQNLSASRPQDRQFILSSKKLLLSDSGFYLCAWEARDRSSTQYFGPGTRLLVL.

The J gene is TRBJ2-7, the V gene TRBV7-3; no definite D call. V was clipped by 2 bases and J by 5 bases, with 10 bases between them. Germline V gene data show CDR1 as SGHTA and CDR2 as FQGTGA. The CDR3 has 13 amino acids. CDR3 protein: CASSLDSSHEQYF. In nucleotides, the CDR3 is TGTGCCAGCAGCTTAGATTCGTCGCACGAGCAGTACTTC.

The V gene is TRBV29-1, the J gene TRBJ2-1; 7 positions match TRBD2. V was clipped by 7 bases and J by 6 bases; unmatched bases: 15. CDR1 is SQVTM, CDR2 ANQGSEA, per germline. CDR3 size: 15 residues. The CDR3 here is CSASRREFVPNEQFF. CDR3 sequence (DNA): TGCAGCGCATCGAGGCGGGAGTTCGTCCCCAATGAGCAGTTCTTC.

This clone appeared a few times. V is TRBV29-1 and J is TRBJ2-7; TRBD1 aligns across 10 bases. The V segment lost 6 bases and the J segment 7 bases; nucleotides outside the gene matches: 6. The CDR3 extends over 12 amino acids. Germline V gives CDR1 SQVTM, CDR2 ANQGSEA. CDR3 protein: CSVTGTGEEQYF. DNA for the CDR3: TGCAGCGTGACCGGGACAGGGGAAGAGCAGTACTTC.

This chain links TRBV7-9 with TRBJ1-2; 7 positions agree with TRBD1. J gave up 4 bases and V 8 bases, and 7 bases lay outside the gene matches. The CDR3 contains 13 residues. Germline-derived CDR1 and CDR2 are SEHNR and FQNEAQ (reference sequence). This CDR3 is CASGDRAAYGYTF. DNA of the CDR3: TGTGCCAGCGGAGACAGGGCCGCCTATGGCTACACCTTC.

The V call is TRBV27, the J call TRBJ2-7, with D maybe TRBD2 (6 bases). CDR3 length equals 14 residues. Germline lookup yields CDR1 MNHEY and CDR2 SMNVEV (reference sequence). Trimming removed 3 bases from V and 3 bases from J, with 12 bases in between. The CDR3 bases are TGTGCCAGCAGTTTCGGCCCAGCGGGCTACGAGCAGTACTTC. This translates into CASSFGPAGYEQYF.

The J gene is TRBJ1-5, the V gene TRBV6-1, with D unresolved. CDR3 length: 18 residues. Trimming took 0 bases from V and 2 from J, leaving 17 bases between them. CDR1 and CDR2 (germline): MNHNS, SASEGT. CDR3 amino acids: CASSEALLMAVGNQPQHF. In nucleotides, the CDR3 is TGTGCCAGCAGTGAAGCGCTTCTCATGGCGGTGGGCAATCAGCCCCAGCATTTT.

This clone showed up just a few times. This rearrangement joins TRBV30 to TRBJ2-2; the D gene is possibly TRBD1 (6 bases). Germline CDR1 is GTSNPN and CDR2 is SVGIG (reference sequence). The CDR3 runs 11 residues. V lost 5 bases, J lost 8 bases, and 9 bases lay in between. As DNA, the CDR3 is TGTGCCTGGGGACAGTCAGGGGAGCTGTTTTTT. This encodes CAWGQSGELFF. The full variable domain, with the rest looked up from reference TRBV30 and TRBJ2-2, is SQTIHQWPATLVQPVGSPLSLECTVEGTSNPNLYWYRQAAGRGLQLLFYSVGIGQISSEVPQNLSASRPQDRQFILSSKKLLLSDSGFYLCAWGQSGELFFGEGSRLTVL.

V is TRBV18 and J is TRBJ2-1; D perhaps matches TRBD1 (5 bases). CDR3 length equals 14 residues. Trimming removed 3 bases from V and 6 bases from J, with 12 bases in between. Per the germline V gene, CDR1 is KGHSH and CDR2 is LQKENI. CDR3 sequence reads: CASSPPVRGNEQFF. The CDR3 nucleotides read TGTGCCAGCTCACCTCCGGTTAGGGGCAATGAGCAGTTCTTC.

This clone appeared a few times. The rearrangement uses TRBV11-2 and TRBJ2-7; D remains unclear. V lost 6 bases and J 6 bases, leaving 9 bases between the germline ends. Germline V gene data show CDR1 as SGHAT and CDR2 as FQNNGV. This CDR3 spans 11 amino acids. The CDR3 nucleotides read TGTGCCAGCAGTGCGAACGGCGAGCAGTACTTC. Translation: CASSANGEQYF. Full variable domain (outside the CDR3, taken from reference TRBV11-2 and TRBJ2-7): EAGVAQSPRYKIIEKRQSVAFWCNPISGHATLYWYQQILGQGPKLLIQFQNNGVVDDSQLPKDRFSAERLKGVDSTLKIQPAKLEDSAVYLCASSANGEQYFGPGTRLTVT.

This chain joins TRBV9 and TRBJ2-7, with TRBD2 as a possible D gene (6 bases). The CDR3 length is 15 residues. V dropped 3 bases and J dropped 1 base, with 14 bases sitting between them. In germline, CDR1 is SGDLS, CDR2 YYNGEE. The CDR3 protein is CASSGGGTSSYEQYF. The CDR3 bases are TGTGCCAGCAGCGGGGGAGGAACTTCTTCCTACGAGCAGTACTTC. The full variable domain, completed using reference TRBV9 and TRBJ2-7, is DSGVTQTPKHLITATGQRVTLRCSPRSGDLSVYWYQQSLDQGLQFLIQYYNGEERAKGNILERFSAQQFPDLHSELNLSSLELGDSALYFCASSGGGTSSYEQYFGPGTRLTVT.

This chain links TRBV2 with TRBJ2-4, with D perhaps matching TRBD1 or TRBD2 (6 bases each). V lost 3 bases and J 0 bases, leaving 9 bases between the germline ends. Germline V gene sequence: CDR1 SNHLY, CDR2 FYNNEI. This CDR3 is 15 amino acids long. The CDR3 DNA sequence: TGTGCCAGCAGTGACGGGGGCGCAGCCAAAAACATTCAGTACTTC. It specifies CASSDGGAAKNIQYF.

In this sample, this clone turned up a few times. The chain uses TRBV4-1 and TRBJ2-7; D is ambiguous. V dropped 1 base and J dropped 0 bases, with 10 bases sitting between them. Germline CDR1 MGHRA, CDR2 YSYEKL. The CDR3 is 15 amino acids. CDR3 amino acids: CASSQVGSSSYEQYF. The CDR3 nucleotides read TGCGCCAGCAGCCAAGTGGGGTCTAGCTCCTACGAGCAGTACTTC.

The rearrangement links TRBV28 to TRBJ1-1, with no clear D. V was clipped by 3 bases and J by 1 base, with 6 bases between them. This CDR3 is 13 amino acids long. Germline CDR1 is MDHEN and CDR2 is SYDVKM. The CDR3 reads CASSLVGNTEAFF. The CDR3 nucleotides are TGTGCCAGCAGTTTGGTCGGGAACACTGAAGCTTTCTTT.

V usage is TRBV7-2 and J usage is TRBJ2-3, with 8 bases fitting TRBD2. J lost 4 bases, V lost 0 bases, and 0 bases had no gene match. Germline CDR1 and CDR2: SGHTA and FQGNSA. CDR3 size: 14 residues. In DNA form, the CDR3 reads TGTGCCAGCAGCTTAGCAGCGGGAGCAGATACGCAGTATTTT. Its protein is CASSLAAGADTQYF. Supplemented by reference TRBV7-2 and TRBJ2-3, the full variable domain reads GAGVSQSPSNKVTEKGKDVELRCDPISGHTALYWYRQSLGQGLEFLIYFQGNSAPDKSGLPSDRFSAERTGGSVSTLTIQRTQQEDSAVYLCASSLAAGADTQYFGPGTRLTVL.

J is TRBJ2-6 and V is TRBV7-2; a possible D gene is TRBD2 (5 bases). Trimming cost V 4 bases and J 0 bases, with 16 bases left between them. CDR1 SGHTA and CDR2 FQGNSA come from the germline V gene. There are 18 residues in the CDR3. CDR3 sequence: CASSSRGVSLSGANVLTF. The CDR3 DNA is TGTGCCAGCAGCTCACGGGGTGTATCTCTCTCTGGGGCCAACGTCCTGACTTTC. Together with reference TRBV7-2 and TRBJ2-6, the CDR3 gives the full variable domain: GAGVSQSPSNKVTEKGKDVELRCDPISGHTALYWYRQSLGQGLEFLIYFQGNSAPDKSGLPSDRFSAERTGGSVSTLTIQRTQQEDSAVYLCASSSRGVSLSGANVLTFGAGSRLTVL.